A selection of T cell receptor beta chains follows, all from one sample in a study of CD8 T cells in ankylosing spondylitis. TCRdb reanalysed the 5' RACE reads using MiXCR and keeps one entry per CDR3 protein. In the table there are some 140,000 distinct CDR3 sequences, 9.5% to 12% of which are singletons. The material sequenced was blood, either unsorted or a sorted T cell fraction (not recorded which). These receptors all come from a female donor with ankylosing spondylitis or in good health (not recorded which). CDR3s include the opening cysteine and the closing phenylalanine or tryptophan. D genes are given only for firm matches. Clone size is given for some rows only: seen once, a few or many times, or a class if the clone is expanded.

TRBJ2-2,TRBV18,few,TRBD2,TGTGCCAGCTCATCCGCGGGAGTCCCCACCGGGGAGCTGTTTTTT,CASSSAGVPTGELFF
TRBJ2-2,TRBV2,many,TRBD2,TGTGCCAGCGGAATACTAGCGAAGGCCGGGGAGCTGTTTTTT,CASGILAKAGELFF
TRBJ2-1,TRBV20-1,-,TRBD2,TGCAGTGCTAGAGTCCAGCGGGGGGGCAGGGAGCAGTTCTTC,CSARVQRGGREQFF
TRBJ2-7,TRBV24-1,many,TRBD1,TGTGCCACCAGCAGACAGGGGTCTGACGAGCAGTACTTC,CATSRQGSDEQYF
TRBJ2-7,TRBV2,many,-,TGTGCCAGCAGCCCAGATTTATTCTACGAGCAGTACTTC,CASSPDLFYEQYF
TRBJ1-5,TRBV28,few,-,TGTGCCAGCAGTTTATTAGGTCCTAGCAATCAGCCCCAGCATTTT,CASSLLGPSNQPQHF
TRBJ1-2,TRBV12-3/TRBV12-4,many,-,TGTGCCAGCAGCTTTCGACGGGGGTCCCCTAACTATGGCTACACCTTC,CASSFRRGSPNYGYTF
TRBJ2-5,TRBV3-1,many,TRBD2,TGTGCCAGCAGCCAAGAGGGGGGGGAGGAGACCCAGTACTTC,CASSQEGGEETQYF
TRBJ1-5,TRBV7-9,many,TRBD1,TGTGCCAGCAGCCAGGGACAGACAAATCAGCCCCAGCATTTT,CASSQGQTNQPQHF
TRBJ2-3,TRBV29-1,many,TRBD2,TGCAGCGTTGTACTAGCGGGCACAGATACGCAGTATTTT,CSVVLAGTDTQYF
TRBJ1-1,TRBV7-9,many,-,TGTGCCAGCAGCTCGTTAGGAGGCGTTAGCACTGAAGCTTTCTTT,CASSSLGGVSTEAFF
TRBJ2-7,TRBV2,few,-,TGTGCCAGCAGTGAACTCCCCTCAGGCTGCGAGCAGTACTTC,CASSELPSGCEQYF
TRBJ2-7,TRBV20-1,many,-,TGCAGTGCTACGCGGGACACTACCTACGAGCAGTACTTC,CSATRDTTYEQYF
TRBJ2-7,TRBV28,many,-,TGTGCCAGCAGGGACTACAGGGAGCAGTACGAGCAGTACTTC,CASRDYREQYEQYF
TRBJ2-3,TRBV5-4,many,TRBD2,TGTGCCAGCAGCTTCAAGCGGGGTTACACAGATACGCAGTATTTT,CASSFKRGYTDTQYF
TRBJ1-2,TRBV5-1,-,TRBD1,TGCGCCAGCAGCTCCGGACAGGGGTATGGCTACACCTTC,CASSSGQGYGYTF
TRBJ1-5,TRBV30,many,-,TGTGCCTGGAGTGGGTTCAGAGATCAGCCCCAGCATTTT,CAWSGFRDQPQHF
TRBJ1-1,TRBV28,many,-,TGTGCCAGCAACAGCGGGGCAACCGAAGCTTTCTTT,CASNSGATEAFF
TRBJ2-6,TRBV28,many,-,TGTGCCATTTCGACAGCCCACTCTGGGGCCAACGTCCTGACTTTC,CAISTAHSGANVLTF
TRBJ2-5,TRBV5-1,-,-,TGCGCCAGCAGCAACTCAGCAGGGCCTGGGGAGACCCAGTACTTC,CASSNSAGPGETQYF
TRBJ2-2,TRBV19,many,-,TGTGCCAGTAGTTCAGTAGGACGGGAGAGGCCTAGCGGGGAGCTGTTTTTT,CASSSVGRERPSGELFF
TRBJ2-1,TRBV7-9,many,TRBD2,TGTGCGGGGACTAGCGGGGGGCTTGAGCAGTTCTTC,CAGTSGGLEQFF
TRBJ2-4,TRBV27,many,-,TGTGCCAGCAGTTATGATCAATTGGGGGACATTCAGTACTTC,CASSYDQLGDIQYF
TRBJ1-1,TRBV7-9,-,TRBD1,TGTGCCAGCGGGCTGGACAGGGGTAACACTGAAGCTTTCTTT,CASGLDRGNTEAFF
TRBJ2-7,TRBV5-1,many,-,TGCGCCAGCAGCTTGGCCAGGGGAAAGTACGAGCAGTACTTC,CASSLARGKYEQYF
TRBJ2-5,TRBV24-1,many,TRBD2,TGTGCCACCTCCGGGGGGGGTCAAGAGACCCAGTACTTC,CATSGGGQETQYF
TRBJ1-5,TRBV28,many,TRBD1,TGTGCCAGCAGTGGGGACAGGGTCGGGAATCAGCCCCAGCATTTT,CASSGDRVGNQPQHF
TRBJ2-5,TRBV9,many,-,TGTGCCAGCAGCGTAGGGGGTCAAGGAGAGACCCAGTACTTC,CASSVGGQGETQYF
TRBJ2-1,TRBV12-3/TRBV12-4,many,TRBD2,TGTGCCAGCAGTTTATCCGCTAGAGCGGGAGCCAATGAGCAGTTCTTC,CASSLSARAGANEQFF
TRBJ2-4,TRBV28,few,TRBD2,TGTGCCAGCAGTTCCGGACTAGCGGGGGCCACGGGCAAAAACATTCAGTACTTC,CASSSGLAGATGKNIQYF
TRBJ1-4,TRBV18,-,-,TGTGCCAGCTCACCCGACAGGCATCTGTTTTTT,CASSPDRHLFF
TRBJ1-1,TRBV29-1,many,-,TGCAGCGTAAACCGGATGGACACTGAAGCTTTCTTT,CSVNRMDTEAFF
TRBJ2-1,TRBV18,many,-,TGTGCCAGCTCACTAAGGACTAATGAGCAGTTCTTC,CASSLRTNEQFF
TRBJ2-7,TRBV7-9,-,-,TGTGCCAGCAGCTCATTCCCAACGGTCCACGAGCAGTACTTC,CASSSFPTVHEQYF
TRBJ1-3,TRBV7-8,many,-,TGTGCCAGCAGCTTGTACCCGGGCGCCGGAAACACCATATATTTT,CASSLYPGAGNTIYF
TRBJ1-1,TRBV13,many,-,TGTGCCAGCAGCTTAGCCGAGACCCGTTGGGGGGAAGCTTTCTTT,CASSLAETRWGEAFF
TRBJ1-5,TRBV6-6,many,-,TGTGCCAGCAGTCATAGCAATCAGCCCCAGCATTTT,CASSHSNQPQHF
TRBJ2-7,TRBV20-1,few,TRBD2,TGCAGTGCTAGAGAGGGAGGGGCTTACGAGCAGTACTTC,CSAREGGAYEQYF
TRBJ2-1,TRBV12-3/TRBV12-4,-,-,TGTGCCAGCAGGTCCCAGGCGGGGCCGCGCAATGAGCAGTTCTTC,CASRSQAGPRNEQFF
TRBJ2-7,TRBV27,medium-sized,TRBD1,TGTGCCAGCCAGTCCGGGACAGGGTACGACGAGCAGTACTTC,CASQSGTGYDEQYF
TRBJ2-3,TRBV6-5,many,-,TGTGCCAGCAGTTACCCGGGAGCTAGTGGGACGCAGTATTTT,CASSYPGASGTQYF
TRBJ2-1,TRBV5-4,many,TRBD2,TGTGCCAGCACCCCCCGAGCGGGACTATACAATGAGCAGTTCTTC,CASTPRAGLYNEQFF
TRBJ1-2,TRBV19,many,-,TGTGCCAGTAGTCCTCCAGGAAGCTATGGCTACACCTTC,CASSPPGSYGYTF
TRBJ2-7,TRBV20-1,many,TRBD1,TGCAGTGCTAGAAGACACGGGCAGGGGGCTGTCGAGCAGTACTTC,CSARRHGQGAVEQYF
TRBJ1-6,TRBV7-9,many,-,TGTGCCAGCACCCTAGGACAGTATAATTCACCCCTCCACTTT,CASTLGQYNSPLHF
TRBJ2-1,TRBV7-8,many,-,TGTGCCAGCAGCCCCCCCGAGGGTGAGCAGTTCTTC,CASSPPEGEQFF
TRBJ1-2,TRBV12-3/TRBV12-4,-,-,TGTGCCAGCAGTTTCAGACCTCAGTCCTATGGCGACACCTTC,CASSFRPQSYGDTF
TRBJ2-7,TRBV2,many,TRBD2,TGTGCCAGCAGGTCCGGGACTAGCTCCTACGAGCAGTACTTC,CASRSGTSSYEQYF
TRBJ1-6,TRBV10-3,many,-,TGTGCCATCAGTGAGTCGGGGGGTAGAAATTCACCCCTCCACTTT,CAISESGGRNSPLHF
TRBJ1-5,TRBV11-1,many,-,TGTGCCAGCAGCCTGGGCTGGGGTCAGCCCCAGCATTTT,CASSLGWGQPQHF
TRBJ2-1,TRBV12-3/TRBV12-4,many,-,TGTGCCAGCAACCGGACCTTTGAGCAGTTCTTC,CASNRTFEQFF
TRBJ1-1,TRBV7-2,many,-,TGTGCCAGCAGCCCATCGGAACGGTTCATGAACACTGAAGCTTTCTTT,CASSPSERFMNTEAFF
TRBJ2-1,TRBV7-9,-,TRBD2,TGTGCCAGCAGCTCCACCGCGTTGGGACTAGCCTATTTGGAGCAGTTCTTC,CASSSTALGLAYLEQFF
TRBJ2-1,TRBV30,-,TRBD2,TGTGCCTGGAGTGGAAGAGGGACTAGCGGTTACAATGAGCAGTTCTTC,CAWSGRGTSGYNEQFF
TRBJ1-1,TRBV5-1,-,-,TGCGCCAGCAGCTTGCTAGGCCCAGGGAACACTGAAGCTTTCTTT,CASSLLGPGNTEAFF